The next 5 T cell receptor beta chains were all read from a single sample in a study of PD-1 blockade in classical Hodgkin lymphoma. Described time point: newly diagnosed, previously untreated cHL patient sample. Libraries were prepared by immunoSEQ multiplex PCR; TCRdb keeps only in-frame clonotypes and omits some of them. Of 20,000 to 25,000 clones in the sample, 94% were seen once. The source material was peripheral blood mononuclear cells (PBMCs). Every receptor here comes from a human donor with classical Hodgkin lymphoma.

The gene calls are TRBV7-9 and TRBJ2-7; 7 nucleotides align to TRBD1. J gave up 2 bases and V 1 base, and 5 bases lay outside the gene matches. The length of the CDR3 is 15 residues. Germline V gene lookup returns CDR1 SEHNR and CDR2 FQNEAQ (reference sequence). CDR3 DNA sequence: TGTGCCAGCAGCTTAGACCGGACAGGCCCCTACGAGCAGTACTTC. It codes for CASSLDRTGPYEQYF.

The chain has TRBV10-3 and TRBJ1-2, with TRBD1 matching 7 bases. CDR3 size: 14 residues. Unmatched junction bases numbered 9, after V lost 4 bases and J lost 7 bases. CDR1 is ENHRY and CDR2 is SYGVKD in the germline V gene. CDR3 region: CAISGERGQRGYTF. The DNA of the CDR3 is TGTGCCATCAGTGGCGAAAGGGGACAGCGTGGCTACACCTTC.

V is TRBV6-5 and J is TRBJ2-3; unclear D gene. Looked up from germline, CDR1 is MNHEY and CDR2 is SVGAGI. This CDR3 comprises 13 residues. Trimming left V 4 bases short and J 2 bases short, with 7 bases between. The CDR3 loop reads CASSWVPTDTQYF. CDR3 DNA: TGTGCCAGCAGTTGGGTTCCCACAGATACGCAGTATTTT.

The chain couples TRBV6-6 to TRBJ1-2; possible D gene TRBD1, 6 bases. V was shortened by 10 bases and J by 0 bases, with 12 bases between the two germline ends. Germline assignment: CDR1 MNHNY and CDR2 SVGAGI (reference sequence). CDR3 length equals 13 residues. Here the CDR3 reads CATRQATNYGYTF. DNA of the CDR3: TGTGCCACGCGACAGGCTACTAACTATGGCTACACCTTC.

This clone was observed once. The chain recombines TRBV11-2 with TRBJ2-7, with no clear D. Trimming removed 1 base from V and 3 bases from J, with 13 bases in between. Germline V gene sequence: CDR1 SGHAT, CDR2 FQNNGV. The CDR3 runs 15 residues. CDR3 DNA: TGTGCCAGCAGCTTAGCGTCTGGGGTTTTCTACGAGCAGTACTTC. Translation gives CASSLASGVFYEQYF.